The T cell receptor (beta chain) described here comes from a study of identical twins. Points from the study as a whole: Beta clonotypes that were abundant in cord blood contained fewer insertions, a pattern absent from memory repertoires. Zero-insertion analyses could be partly confounded by invariant MAIT and iNKT cells.

This clonotype was counted a few times. Its antigen remains unknown. CDR1 and CDR2 (germline): MNHNS, SASEGT. The CDR3 has 13 amino acids. The ends were cut back, 6 bases at V and 3 bases at J, with 12 bases in the middle. Template switching added a universal primer binding site, and final cDNA carried unique molecular identifiers. TCRdb re-called the 5' RACE reads with MiXCR, one entry per CDR3 protein. In the table there are some 630,000 distinct CDR3 sequences, just over 7% of which are singletons. Healthy Caucasian donors formed the entire cohort. The data also belong to a second study, concerning yellow fever vaccine responses in identical twins.

The chain is built from TRBV6-1 and TRBJ2-7, with no clear D. The specimen was PBMCs. This sequence was found in a young woman in good health. The chain's CDR3 is CASSRGPIYEQYF. CDR3 sequence (DNA): TGTGCCAGCAGCCGAGGACCGATCTACGAGCAGTACTTC.